The rows below give T cell receptor beta chains drawn from one sample of a study of T cell repertoires in cytomegalovirus infection. TCRdb re-called the reads with MiXCR, one entry per CDR3 protein. Among fewer than 300,000 distinct CDR3 sequences listed, about 26% were seen once. The sequenced sample was PBMCs. Receptors originate from a human donor in good health (CMV status not recorded). Some clones in this sample may be carry-over from other donors' samples. Each CDR3 is given with its conserved first and last residue. A D gene is named only where the DNA matches it firmly. Some rows have no size entry. The others give once, few or many, or a class for an expanded clone.

d_call: TRBD1; v_call: TRBV7-9; clone_size: many; j_call: TRBJ1-2; cdr3_nt: TGTGCCAGCAGCGGGCGGGACAGCCTTATCTATGGCTACACCTTC; cdr3_aa: CASSGRDSLIYGYTF
d_call: TRBD1; v_call: TRBV19; clone_size: NA; j_call: TRBJ1-1; cdr3_nt: TGTGCCAGTAGTGCCCGAGGGGGCAGGGACACTGAAGCTTTCTTT; cdr3_aa: CASSARGGRDTEAFF
d_call: TRBD1; v_call: TRBV7-2; clone_size: many; j_call: TRBJ1-5; cdr3_nt: TGTGCCAGCAGCTTTTGGGACAGGGCTAGCAATCAGCCCCAGCATTTT; cdr3_aa: CASSFWDRASNQPQHF
d_call: NA; v_call: TRBV4-1; clone_size: NA; j_call: TRBJ1-3; cdr3_nt: TGCGCCAGCAGCCAAGGTATAGGGGTCGGAAACACCATATATTTT; cdr3_aa: CASSQGIGVGNTIYF
d_call: TRBD2; v_call: TRBV6-2/TRBV6-3; clone_size: few; j_call: TRBJ2-4; cdr3_nt: TGTGCCAGCAGCCGACCCGGGACTAGCGGGAGTTGGGGCAAAAACATTCAGTACTTC; cdr3_aa: CASSRPGTSGSWGKNIQYF
d_call: NA; v_call: TRBV2; clone_size: few; j_call: TRBJ2-1; cdr3_nt: TGTGCCAGCAGGGCTCAGGGGAGCTCCTACAATGAGCAGTTCTTC; cdr3_aa: CASRAQGSSYNEQFF
d_call: NA; v_call: TRBV6-2/TRBV6-3; clone_size: few; j_call: TRBJ1-2; cdr3_nt: TGTGCCAGCAGTCGGCGTACACAGGACTATGGCTACACCTTC; cdr3_aa: CASSRRTQDYGYTF
d_call: TRBD1; v_call: TRBV20-1; clone_size: once; j_call: TRBJ2-1; cdr3_nt: TGCAGTTCAAAGGGAGGGACAGGGCGGAATGAGCAGTTCTTC; cdr3_aa: CSSKGGTGRNEQFF
d_call: NA; v_call: TRBV7-2; clone_size: many; j_call: TRBJ1-5; cdr3_nt: TGTGCCAGCAGCTTAGAGACGTGGGCAGGTGGGGGGCCCCAGCATTTT; cdr3_aa: CASSLETWAGGGPQHF
d_call: NA; v_call: TRBV6-6; clone_size: NA; j_call: TRBJ2-1; cdr3_nt: TGTGCCAGCAGTTTACGTATCTACGAGCAGTTCTTC; cdr3_aa: CASSLRIYEQFF
d_call: NA; v_call: TRBV7-2; clone_size: many; j_call: TRBJ2-1; cdr3_nt: TGTGCCAGCAGCCCTAGGAATGAGCAGTTCTTC; cdr3_aa: CASSPRNEQFF
d_call: TRBD1; v_call: TRBV7-3; clone_size: many; j_call: TRBJ2-1; cdr3_nt: TGTGCCAGCAGCTTAAGTCCAGGGGGCAGCTCCTACAATGAGCAGTTCTTC; cdr3_aa: CASSLSPGGSSYNEQFF
d_call: TRBD2; v_call: TRBV29-1; clone_size: NA; j_call: TRBJ2-3; cdr3_nt: TGCAGCGTTGAGGCGGGGGGGACAGATACGCAGTATTTT; cdr3_aa: CSVEAGGTDTQYF
d_call: NA; v_call: TRBV7-2; clone_size: many; j_call: TRBJ2-7; cdr3_nt: TGTGCCAGCAGCTTAGGTACAGGGTACTACGAGCAGTACTTC; cdr3_aa: CASSLGTGYYEQYF
d_call: NA; v_call: TRBV7-2; clone_size: NA; j_call: TRBJ2-7; cdr3_nt: TGTGCCAGCAGCCCTCGGGCCCACGAGCAGTACTTC; cdr3_aa: CASSPRAHEQYF
d_call: NA; v_call: TRBV28; clone_size: few; j_call: TRBJ2-1; cdr3_nt: TGTGCCAGCAGTAGAGATTTTAGCTCCTACAATGAGCAGTTCTTC; cdr3_aa: CASSRDFSSYNEQFF
d_call: NA; v_call: TRBV28; clone_size: NA; j_call: TRBJ2-7; cdr3_nt: TGTGCCAGCAGTTTGATATTAGCCTACGAGCAGTACTTC; cdr3_aa: CASSLILAYEQYF
d_call: TRBD1; v_call: TRBV28; clone_size: many; j_call: TRBJ1-5; cdr3_nt: TGTGCCAGCAGTGTATCGGACAGGCGCAATCAGCCCCAGCATTTT; cdr3_aa: CASSVSDRRNQPQHF
d_call: NA; v_call: TRBV29-1; clone_size: NA; j_call: TRBJ2-5; cdr3_nt: TGCAGCGTTGTGAACTGGGGCAGAGAGACCCAGTACTTC; cdr3_aa: CSVVNWGRETQYF
d_call: TRBD1; v_call: TRBV2; clone_size: NA; j_call: TRBJ2-5; cdr3_nt: TGTGCCAGCAGTGAATCAGGGGGAGAGACCCAGTACTTC; cdr3_aa: CASSESGGETQYF
d_call: NA; v_call: TRBV7-2; clone_size: many; j_call: TRBJ1-1; cdr3_nt: TGTGCCAGCAGCTTAGCTTATCTGAACACTGAAGCTTTCTTT; cdr3_aa: CASSLAYLNTEAFF
d_call: NA; v_call: TRBV19; clone_size: few; j_call: TRBJ2-2; cdr3_nt: TGTGCCACCGAAAATGAGGGGAACACCGGGGAGCTGTTTTTT; cdr3_aa: CATENEGNTGELFF
d_call: NA; v_call: TRBV12-3/TRBV12-4; clone_size: many; j_call: TRBJ1-6; cdr3_nt: TGTGCCAGCGGCGTCCGTGGTGGAGGTAATTCACCCCTCCACTTT; cdr3_aa: CASGVRGGGNSPLHF
d_call: TRBD2; v_call: TRBV29-1; clone_size: few; j_call: TRBJ2-5; cdr3_nt: TGCAGCACGATAGGGACTAGCGGGGGGGCAGAGACCCAGTACTTC; cdr3_aa: CSTIGTSGGAETQYF
d_call: NA; v_call: TRBV6-6; clone_size: NA; j_call: TRBJ1-3; cdr3_nt: TGTGCCAGCAGCCCTCCGTCCAACACCATATATTTT; cdr3_aa: CASSPPSNTIYF
d_call: NA; v_call: TRBV4-1; clone_size: NA; j_call: TRBJ1-2; cdr3_nt: TGCGCCAGCAGCCAAGGGGGTCGGTATGGCTACACCTTC; cdr3_aa: CASSQGGRYGYTF
d_call: NA; v_call: TRBV4-2; clone_size: few; j_call: TRBJ2-1; cdr3_nt: TGTGCCAGCAGCCAGAGGGGGGTCTCCAATGAGCAGTTCTTC; cdr3_aa: CASSQRGVSNEQFF
d_call: NA; v_call: TRBV29-1; clone_size: NA; j_call: TRBJ1-2; cdr3_nt: TGCAGCGTTGAAAGTATAGTGGGCAGGGAGAACTATGGCTACACCTTC; cdr3_aa: CSVESIVGRENYGYTF
d_call: TRBD2; v_call: TRBV7-8; clone_size: NA; j_call: TRBJ2-1; cdr3_nt: TGTGCCAGCAGCTTAGTGACTAGCCTGGCGCAGTTCTTC; cdr3_aa: CASSLVTSLAQFF
d_call: NA; v_call: TRBV20-1; clone_size: NA; j_call: TRBJ1-6; cdr3_nt: TGCAGTGCTAGGCCCGGCACCGCCCATGTTTCACCCCTCCACTTT; cdr3_aa: CSARPGTAHVSPLHF
d_call: NA; v_call: TRBV28; clone_size: many; j_call: TRBJ1-5; cdr3_nt: TGTGCCACCCTCGGACAGTATAGCAATCAGCCCCAGCATTTT; cdr3_aa: CATLGQYSNQPQHF
d_call: TRBD1; v_call: TRBV24-1; clone_size: NA; j_call: TRBJ1-2; cdr3_nt: TGTGCCACCAGTGATGGACAGGGGGAAGACTATGGCTACACCTTC; cdr3_aa: CATSDGQGEDYGYTF
d_call: NA; v_call: TRBV7-2; clone_size: many; j_call: TRBJ2-1; cdr3_nt: TGTGCCAGCAGCTTTCTAGGGGGGAATGAGCAGTTCTTC; cdr3_aa: CASSFLGGNEQFF
d_call: TRBD1; v_call: TRBV6-2/TRBV6-3; clone_size: few; j_call: TRBJ2-2; cdr3_nt: TGTGCCAGCAACAGGGGGTCCGGGGAGCTGTTTTTT; cdr3_aa: CASNRGSGELFF
d_call: NA; v_call: TRBV11-2; clone_size: NA; j_call: TRBJ2-3; cdr3_nt: TGTGCCAGCAGCTTGGTAGCAGCAGATACGCAGTATTTT; cdr3_aa: CASSLVAADTQYF
d_call: NA; v_call: TRBV6-6; clone_size: many; j_call: TRBJ2-7; cdr3_nt: TGTGCCAGCAGTTACCCAATGGGACTCGTCTACGAGCAGTACTTC; cdr3_aa: CASSYPMGLVYEQYF
d_call: NA; v_call: TRBV20-1; clone_size: many; j_call: TRBJ2-7; cdr3_nt: TGCAGTGCTAGAGAAGTGGCAGACGACCTGTACTTC; cdr3_aa: CSAREVADDLYF
d_call: TRBD2; v_call: TRBV7-6; clone_size: many; j_call: TRBJ2-7; cdr3_nt: TGTGCCAGCAGCTTAGGGGGGACTAGCGGTTCCTACGAGCAGTACTTC; cdr3_aa: CASSLGGTSGSYEQYF
d_call: NA; v_call: TRBV29-1; clone_size: NA; j_call: TRBJ2-7; cdr3_nt: TGCAGCGTTGTCCACATAAACTCCTACGAGCAGTACTTC; cdr3_aa: CSVVHINSYEQYF
d_call: NA; v_call: TRBV5-1; clone_size: NA; j_call: TRBJ1-5; cdr3_nt: TGCGCCAGCAGCTTGGGGACACAGAATCAGCCCCAGCATTTT; cdr3_aa: CASSLGTQNQPQHF
d_call: TRBD2; v_call: TRBV28; clone_size: few; j_call: TRBJ2-7; cdr3_nt: TGTGCCAGCAGCATGACTAGCGGGGGGGAGACTACCGAGCAGTACTTC; cdr3_aa: CASSMTSGGETTEQYF